One and the same sample provided the 20 T cell receptor beta chains below, sequenced in a study of T cell clonality in common variable immunodeficiency. Generated by immunoSEQ multiplex PCR, the TCRdb table keeps only in-frame clones and is missing some. The sample has about 31,000 clones, none seen only once. Sequencing used peripheral blood mononuclear cells. These TCRs come from a person aged 18 to 70 in good health.

There are a few counts of this clone. The CDR3 end is not reached by the read, which stops 3 residues before it; the germline J gene fills it in. The chain combines TRBV2 with TRBJ1-6, with TRBD1 matching 8 bases. Per the germline V gene, CDR1 is SNHLY and CDR2 is FYNNEI. This CDR3 has 15 amino acids. With 4 bases clipped from V and 5 bases from J, the junction kept 4 bases outside the gene matches. The CDR3 reads CASSATGANNSPLHF. The CDR3 DNA, read in part, is TGTGCCAGCAGTGCGACAGGGGCAAATAATTCACCC.

Regarding this clone: The same CDR3 also results from other DNA sequences found in this sample. CDR3 protein: CASSLWVRGTYEAFF. The covered CDR3 bases are TGTGCCAGCAGCTTATGGGTCAGGGGCACCTACGAA. J is TRBJ1-1 and V is TRBV7-6, with D perhaps TRBD1 (6 bases). The sequenced fragment ends 3 residues before the CDR3 boundary, so the rest is inferred from the germline J gene. This CDR3 has 15 residues. The V gene's germline CDR1 is SGHVS and CDR2 FNYEAQ.

This clone was detected ten times or more. The CDR3 goes on 3 residues after the read ends, and that part is filled in from the germline J gene. The V and J genes are TRBV6-4 and TRBJ2-3; D is perhaps TRBD1 (5 bases). Germline lookup yields CDR1 MRHNA and CDR2 SNTAGT. V was cut by 6 bases and J by 6 bases, with 10 bases left in between. CDR3 length: 12 amino acids. The CDR3 sequence is CASRPSGDTQYF. Partial CDR3 DNA: TGTGCCAGCAGACCTTCAGGGGATACG.

This clone occurred many times. The sequence runs out 3 residues before the end of the CDR3; the remainder is reconstructed from the germline J gene. The chain joins TRBV7-9 to TRBJ1-1, with D maybe TRBD1 (5 bases). The V end lost 6 bases, the J end lost 4 bases, and 12 bases lay between the germline ends. Germline CDR1 reads SEHNR; CDR2 reads FQNEAQ (reference sequence). There are 13 residues in the CDR3. CDR3 bases read: TGTGCCAGCAGTCGGGGGGAGCGCACTGAA. Translation: CASSRGERTE. The whole CDR3 protein reads CASSRGERTEAFF.

With regard to this clone: With a much larger clone just one base away, this may be a read error. The read is 3 residues too short to cover the CDR3 end, so that end is filled in from the germline J gene. This chain joins TRBV30 and TRBJ2-3, with D possibly matching TRBD1 (7 bases). Germline V gene sequence: CDR1 GTSNPN, CDR2 SVGIG (reference sequence). CDR3 length: 15 residues. CDR3 in amino acids: CAWNPTGRNNQPQYF. The CDR3 bases that were read are TGTGCCTGGAACCCGACAGGGAGGAACAATCAGCCG.

In its sample, this clone was seen many times. The read halts 3 residues ahead of the CDR3 end, with the missing end drawn from the germline J gene. The chain couples TRBV5-1 to TRBJ2-7, with a possible D match to TRBD1 (8 bases). V dropped 0 bases and J dropped 6 bases, with 22 bases sitting between them. Germline lookup yields CDR1 SGHRS and CDR2 YFSETQ. The CDR3 sequence is 17 residues long. CDR3 bases read: TGCGCCAGCAGCTTGGACCCCCAGGGGGCGGGGGATTTCGAG. The encoded protein is CASSLDPQGAGDFE. Given in full, the CDR3 is CASSLDPQGAGDFEQYF.

This clone was seen at least ten times. The missing CDR3 end, 3 residues past where the read stops, is filled in from the germline J gene. V and J are TRBV12-3 or TRBV12-4 and TRBJ2-1, with 14 positions matching TRBD2. The J segment lost 8 bases and the V segment lost 6 bases, leaving 3 bases of the junction unmatched. The CDR3 loop spans 14 amino acids. The CDR3 bases that were read are TGTGCCAGCAGCCGACTAGCGGGAGGGGATGAG. Protein sequence: CASSRLAGGDE. The complete CDR3 sequence is CASSRLAGGDEQFF.

Note on this clone: From the germline J gene comes the end of the CDR3, since the read stops 3 residues before it. The chain joins TRBV5-1 to TRBJ1-3, with a weak D call TRBD1 (5 bases). CDR3 size: 13 residues. Germline CDR1 reads SGHRS; CDR2 reads YFSETQ. CDR3 amino acids: CASSTGTSGIIYF. Incomplete CDR3 DNA: TGCGCCAGCAGTACCGGGACTAGCGGGATT. The full variable domain, in which reference TRBV5-1 and TRBJ1-3 provide the parts outside the CDR3, is KAGVTQTPRYLIKTRGQQVTLSCSPISGHRSVSWYQQTPGQGLQFLFEYFSETQRNKGNFPGRFSGRQFSNSRSEMNVSTLELGDSALYLCASSTGTSGIIYFGEGSWLTVV.

The sequenced part of the CDR3 DNA is TGTGCCAGCAGAGAAAGGGCCAGAACACGACAGCCG. This gives the protein CASRERARTRQP. The full CDR3 protein reads CASRERARTRQPQYF. The chain uses TRBV2 and TRBJ2-3; D perhaps matches TRBD1 (5 bases). The DNA ends 3 residues before the CDR3 does, and the rest of the CDR3 is filled in from the germline J gene. Germline V CDR1 and CDR2: SNHLY, FYNNEI. The CDR3 runs to 15 residues.

This clone was counted a few times. The read ends 3 residues before the CDR3 terminus; that terminus is restored from the germline J gene. The rearrangement joins TRBV2 to TRBJ1-4; D is ambiguous. This CDR3 contains 12 residues. From germline, CDR1 is SNHLY and CDR2 FYNNEI. CDR3 residues: CASRPTNSPLFF. The covered CDR3 bases are TGTGCCAGCAGGCCAACTAATTCACCA. The whole variable domain, filled in from reference TRBV2 and TRBJ1-4, reads EPEVTQTPSHQVTQMGQEVILRCVPISNHLYFYWYRQILGQKVEFLVSFYNNEISEKSEIFDDQFSVERPDGSNFTLKIRSTKLEDSAMYFCASRPTNSPLFFGSGTQLSVL.

Turning to this clone: The read terminates 3 residues before the CDR3 end, so the remaining end is supplied by the germline J gene. The chain joins TRBV7-9 to TRBJ1-2; D gene unclear. Per the germline V gene, CDR1 is SEHNR and CDR2 is FQNEAQ (reference sequence). The CDR3 runs 14 residues. The CDR3 loop is CASSPRWTKATYTF. CDR3 bases read: TGTGCCAGCAGCCCTAGGTGGACTAAGGCTACC.

This clone was counted at least ten times. From the germline J gene comes the end of the CDR3, since the read stops 3 residues before it. V gene TRBV20-1 combines with J gene TRBJ1-1; D gene uncertain. Germline V gene sequence: CDR1 DFQATT, CDR2 SNEGSKA (reference sequence). V was cut by 0 bases and J by 4 bases, with 9 bases left in between. The CDR3 runs 13 residues. The CDR3 bases that were read are TGCAGTGCTAGAGACCAGGCGGGCACTGAA. Protein sequence: CSARDQAGTE. The full-length CDR3 reads as CSARDQAGTEAFF.

This clone was observed at least ten times. Read sequence stops 3 residues before the CDR3 end, and the germline J gene provides the missing end. The chain combines TRBV29-1 with TRBJ1-1, with 8 bases matching TRBD1. J lost 5 bases, V lost 3 bases, and 8 bases had no gene match. CDR1 and CDR2 (germline): SQVTM, ANQGSEA. This CDR3 has 14 residues. The covered CDR3 bases are TGCAGCGTTGAGGCGGCCAGGGGGCAAACTGAA. Amino acids: CSVEAARGQTE. The complete CDR3 reads CSVEAARGQTEAFF. The complete variable domain, with remaining parts taken from reference TRBV29-1 and TRBJ1-1, reads SAVISQKPSRDICQRGTSLTIQCQVDSQVTMMFWYRQQPGQSLTLIATANQGSEATYESGFVIDKFPISRPNLTFSTLTVSNMSPEDSSIYLCSVEAARGQTEAFFGQGTRLTVV.

This clone was seen a handful of times. Partial CDR3 DNA: TGTGCCAGCTCACCTCGGACAGGGGTCTCCTACGAG. Residues: CASSPRTGVSYE. The full CDR3 sequence reads CASSPRTGVSYEQYF. This rearrangement joins TRBV18 to TRBJ2-7; 9 bases are a match to TRBD1. The DNA ends 3 residues before the CDR3 does, and the rest of the CDR3 is filled in from the germline J gene. V gave up 3 bases and J gave up 0 bases; unmatched junction bases: 3. From germline, CDR1 is KGHSH and CDR2 LQKENI. The CDR3 extends over 15 amino acids. Variable domain in full (rest from reference TRBV18 and TRBJ2-7): NAGVMQNPRHLVRRRGQEARLRCSPMKGHSHVYWYRQLPEEGLKFMVYLQKENIIDESGMPKERFSAEFPKEGPSILRIQQVVRGDSAAYFCASSPRTGVSYEQYFGPGTRLTVT.

This clone appeared many times. The CDR3 is cut off 3 residues early in the read; its end comes from the germline J gene. The chain links TRBV5-1 to TRBJ2-5; TRBD2 aligns across 8 bases. Germline loops: CDR1 SGHRS, CDR2 YFSETQ. V lost 0 bases to trimming and J lost 3 bases; unmatched junction nucleotides: 4. The CDR3 length is 15 residues. The CDR3: CASSLGPAGEETQYF. The CDR3 bases that were read are TGCGCCAGCAGCTTGGGCCCAGCGGGAGAAGAGACC.

This clone was observed at least ten times. The read finishes 3 residues shy of the CDR3 end, and the germline J gene is used to complete it. The chain recombines TRBV5-1 with TRBJ2-7; the match to TRBD1 covers 7 bases. With 0 bases clipped from V and 3 bases from J, the junction kept 3 bases outside the gene matches. CDR1 is SGHRS, CDR2 YFSETQ, per germline. The CDR3 is 14 residues long. This CDR3 reads CASSLGQGGYEQYF. CDR3 bases read: TGCGCCAGCAGCTTGGGACAGGGTGGCTACGAG.

For this clone: Read coverage stops 3 residues before the CDR3 terminus; the germline J gene supplies the remainder. This chain uses TRBV7-7 with TRBJ2-3, with D possibly being TRBD1 (5 bases). The CDR3 loop spans 14 amino acids. The germline gives CDR1 SSHAT, CDR2 FNYEAQ (reference sequence). The DNA read from the CDR3 is TGTGCCAGCAGCCCTATATTTCAGGGTGAGACG. Translation: CASSPIFQGET. The whole CDR3 sequence is CASSPIFQGETQYF.

This clone occurred many times. The CDR3 end is not reached by the read, which stops 3 residues before it; the germline J gene fills it in. The chain carries TRBV7-8 and TRBJ1-2; D is undetermined. The V gene lost 4 bases and the J gene lost 0 bases, with 12 bases spanning the gap. Looked up from germline, CDR1 is SGHVS and CDR2 is FQNEAQ. There are 15 residues in the CDR3. CDR3 DNA (partial): TGTGCCAGCAGCTCCCTTCGGTCTACTAACTATGGC. It encodes CASSSLRSTNYG. In full, the CDR3 reads CASSSLRSTNYGYTF.

This clone was picked up many times. CDR3 DNA (partial): TGCAGTGCTAGGGAGGGACAGGGGATCTGGGTCTATGGC. Its translation is CSAREGQGIWVYG. In full, the CDR3 is CSAREGQGIWVYGYTF. This chain links TRBV20-1 with TRBJ1-2; the match to TRBD1 covers 10 bases. From the germline J gene comes the end of the CDR3, since the read stops 3 residues before it. This CDR3 is 16 amino acids long. Germline V gene sequence: CDR1 DFQATT, CDR2 SNEGSKA (reference sequence). With 3 bases clipped from V and 4 bases from J, the junction kept 11 bases outside the gene matches.

This clone was found a few times. This is likely an artifact of a read error, given a far larger clone one base away. With the read ending 3 residues before the CDR3 end, the germline J gene is used to fill in that end. This sequence joins TRBV7-3 and TRBJ2-1, with 7 bases that match TRBD2. From germline, CDR1 is SGHTA and CDR2 FQGTGA. This CDR3 region has 16 residues. CDR3 DNA, as far as it was read: TGTGCCACCAGCCTCGAGGGTTCGGGGGGTCTGGATGAG. It is translated as CATSLEGSGGLDE. The whole CDR3 sequence is CATSLEGSGGLDEQFF.